This T cell receptor beta chain stems from a study of circulating and synovial CD4+ cells in juvenile arthritis. Overall study results and limits: Bulk blood CD4 samples held at least an order of magnitude more or fewer genomes than CPL. These repertoires were less diverse than bulk blood CD4 repertoires.

Of note for this clone: Its antigen is as yet unknown.

Sequencing used immunoSEQ multiplex PCR; TCRdb keeps in-frame clones, though not all of them. The sample has tens of thousands of clones, roughly 96% seen once. Germline V gene data show CDR1 as MDHEN and CDR2 as SYDVKM. This CDR3 contains 10 residues. Between the trimmed V and J ends, which lost 8 bases and 8 bases, there was a span of 6 bases. This rearrangement joins TRBV28 to TRBJ1-4; D gene ambiguous. The receptor was isolated from a human donor with juvenile idiopathic arthritis. The sequenced sample was CD4+ T cells from blood. The CDR3 DNA reads TGTGCCAGCCAGCGGGAAAAACTGTTTTTT. Residues: CASQREKLFF.